Listed below are T cell receptor beta chains from one sample, sequenced in a study of blood T cell repertoires in COVID-19. Assay: immunoSEQ multiplex PCR; the TCRdb copy retains only in-frame clones and omits some. The sample holds 100,000 to 150,000 clones, about four fifths seen once. Sequencing was performed on peripheral blood. The receptors shown here come from a young woman who had recovered from COVID-19. CDR3s include the opening cysteine and the closing phenylalanine or tryptophan. Each record gives: CDR3 DNA, CDR3 protein, D gene, V gene, clone size, J gene. D genes are given only for firm matches. A row's size may be missing; if present it is once, few, many or a size class.

cdr3_nt: TGTGCCAGCAGCTTTGATGCAGGGAGGAGGGAAAAACTGTTTTTT
cdr3_aa: CASSFDAGRREKLFF
d_call: NA
v_call: TRBV7-8
clone_size: few
j_call: TRBJ1-4

cdr3_nt: TGTGCCAGCAGTCCCGGACAGGGACGTGGCTACACCTTC
cdr3_aa: CASSPGQGRGYTF
d_call: TRBD1
v_call: TRBV12-3/TRBV12-4
clone_size: NA
j_call: TRBJ1-2

cdr3_nt: TGTGCCAGTAGTGGAATCGACAGGGGTGGTGAGCAGTTCTTC
cdr3_aa: CASSGIDRGGEQFF
d_call: TRBD1
v_call: TRBV19
clone_size: NA
j_call: TRBJ2-1

cdr3_nt: TGTGCCAGCAGCCCAGGACACATGAACACTGAAGCTTTCTTT
cdr3_aa: CASSPGHMNTEAFF
d_call: NA
v_call: TRBV3-1/TRBV3-2
clone_size: NA
j_call: TRBJ1-1

cdr3_nt: TGTGCCAGCAGCCTTGGACAGGGGTTCCCAAACACTGAAGCTTTCTTT
cdr3_aa: CASSLGQGFPNTEAFF
d_call: TRBD1
v_call: TRBV3-1/TRBV3-2
clone_size: NA
j_call: TRBJ1-1

cdr3_nt: TGTGCCAGCAGCGAAACCGGGACAGCTTCCTACGAGCAGTACTTC
cdr3_aa: CASSETGTASYEQYF
d_call: TRBD1
v_call: TRBV9
clone_size: NA
j_call: TRBJ2-7

cdr3_nt: TGCGCCAGCAGCTTGGGGCCCCTTCGGAGTGAAGCTTTCTTT
cdr3_aa: CASSLGPLRSEAFF
d_call: NA
v_call: TRBV5-1
clone_size: NA
j_call: TRBJ1-1

cdr3_nt: TGTGCCAGCAGCTTAAGGCCCCTAGGCGAGCAGTACTTC
cdr3_aa: CASSLRPLGEQYF
d_call: NA
v_call: TRBV7-3
clone_size: NA
j_call: TRBJ2-7

cdr3_nt: TGTGCCAGCAGTCCGGACAGGGCCGAGCTTGGGCCCCAGCATTTT
cdr3_aa: CASSPDRAELGPQHF
d_call: TRBD1
v_call: TRBV2
clone_size: NA
j_call: TRBJ1-5

cdr3_nt: TGTGCCAGCAGCTTGGCAATAGGACAGGGGTTGAACACTGAAGCTTTCTTT
cdr3_aa: CASSLAIGQGLNTEAFF
d_call: TRBD1
v_call: TRBV5-4
clone_size: NA
j_call: TRBJ1-1

cdr3_nt: TGTGCCAGCAGCCCGTCGGGGTATGAGCAGTTCTTC
cdr3_aa: CASSPSGYEQFF
d_call: NA
v_call: TRBV11-2
clone_size: few
j_call: TRBJ2-1

cdr3_nt: TGCGCCAGCAGTGAGGGCACAGGGGGCGGTCAGAGGGCGACCCAGTACTTC
cdr3_aa: CASSEGTGGGQRATQYF
d_call: TRBD1
v_call: TRBV10-1
clone_size: NA
j_call: TRBJ2-5

cdr3_nt: TGTGCCAGCAGCTTGGAGGGGACAGCCTCCTACGAGCAGTACTTC
cdr3_aa: CASSLEGTASYEQYF
d_call: TRBD1
v_call: TRBV5-4
clone_size: NA
j_call: TRBJ2-7

cdr3_nt: TGTGCCAGCAGTACTAGGACTACCAATCCCTACAATGAGCAGTTCTTC
cdr3_aa: CASSTRTTNPYNEQFF
d_call: NA
v_call: TRBV5-6
clone_size: NA
j_call: TRBJ2-1

cdr3_nt: TGTGCCAGCAGCTTACAGTCTGATTACAATGAGCAGTTCTTC
cdr3_aa: CASSLQSDYNEQFF
d_call: NA
v_call: TRBV7-9
clone_size: NA
j_call: TRBJ2-1

cdr3_nt: TGTGCCAGTAGTGTACTAGCGGGAGACTCAGATACGCAGTATTTT
cdr3_aa: CASSVLAGDSDTQYF
d_call: TRBD2
v_call: TRBV19
clone_size: NA
j_call: TRBJ2-3

cdr3_nt: TGCGCCAGCAGCTGGGCGGGACAGGGGACCGAGACCCAGTACTTC
cdr3_aa: CASSWAGQGTETQYF
d_call: TRBD1
v_call: TRBV5-1
clone_size: NA
j_call: TRBJ2-5

cdr3_nt: TGTGCCAGCAGCCCACGGACAGGTCAAGAGACCCAGTACTTC
cdr3_aa: CASSPRTGQETQYF
d_call: TRBD1
v_call: TRBV7-2
clone_size: many
j_call: TRBJ2-5

cdr3_nt: TGCGCCAGCAGCTCGGCCGGGACCAGGGGCGGGGAGCTGTTTTTT
cdr3_aa: CASSSAGTRGGELFF
d_call: NA
v_call: TRBV5-1
clone_size: few
j_call: TRBJ2-2

cdr3_nt: TGCGCCAGCAGCCAACTCGGAAACACCATATATTTT
cdr3_aa: CASSQLGNTIYF
d_call: NA
v_call: TRBV4-1
clone_size: NA
j_call: TRBJ1-3

cdr3_nt: TGTGCCAGCAGCTTAGGTGGGGGCAGGTCCGAAGCTTTCTTT
cdr3_aa: CASSLGGGRSEAFF
d_call: NA
v_call: TRBV7-9
clone_size: NA
j_call: TRBJ1-1

cdr3_nt: TGTGCCACCAGTGATGGACTAGCGGGAGCTTTTAATGAGCAGTTCTTC
cdr3_aa: CATSDGLAGAFNEQFF
d_call: TRBD2
v_call: TRBV24-1
clone_size: NA
j_call: TRBJ2-1

cdr3_nt: TGTGCCTCCTACCCAGGTTCTTGGAACACTGAAGCTTTCTTT
cdr3_aa: CASYPGSWNTEAFF
d_call: NA
v_call: TRBV19
clone_size: NA
j_call: TRBJ1-1

cdr3_nt: TGCAGCGTCCCCGGGACTAGCGGGAACTCCTACGAGCAGTACTTC
cdr3_aa: CSVPGTSGNSYEQYF
d_call: TRBD2
v_call: TRBV29-1
clone_size: NA
j_call: TRBJ2-7

cdr3_nt: TGTGCCAGTAGTATACGACAGGGAAATGAGCAGTTCTTC
cdr3_aa: CASSIRQGNEQFF
d_call: TRBD1
v_call: TRBV19
clone_size: once
j_call: TRBJ2-1

cdr3_nt: TGTGCCAGCAGCAGGGGACAGGGGAACTATGGCTACACCTTC
cdr3_aa: CASSRGQGNYGYTF
d_call: TRBD1
v_call: TRBV5-4
clone_size: once
j_call: TRBJ1-2

cdr3_nt: TGTGCCAGCAGTCTCGGGTGGGAGTACCACAGCAATCAGCCCCAGCATTTT
cdr3_aa: CASSLGWEYHSNQPQHF
d_call: NA
v_call: TRBV2
clone_size: NA
j_call: TRBJ1-5

cdr3_nt: TGTGCCAGCAGTCTGGACAGGGGTGGCAATCAGCCCCAGCATTTT
cdr3_aa: CASSLDRGGNQPQHF
d_call: TRBD1
v_call: TRBV2
clone_size: NA
j_call: TRBJ1-5

cdr3_nt: TGTGCCAGCAGCTTTTTACAGAGCACAGATACGCAGTATTTT
cdr3_aa: CASSFLQSTDTQYF
d_call: NA
v_call: TRBV7-9
clone_size: NA
j_call: TRBJ2-3

cdr3_nt: TGTGCCAGCAGTGACAGCGGAGTTCTATCAGGAGCTTTCTTT
cdr3_aa: CASSDSGVLSGAFF
d_call: NA
v_call: TRBV25-1
clone_size: NA
j_call: TRBJ1-1

cdr3_nt: TGTGCCAGCAGTTTTCAGCGGGAGAGTACCGGGGAGCTGTTTTTT
cdr3_aa: CASSFQRESTGELFF
d_call: TRBD2
v_call: TRBV6-5
clone_size: NA
j_call: TRBJ2-2

cdr3_nt: TGTGCCAGCAGTTCCTCAGGGAACACTGAAGCTTTCTTT
cdr3_aa: CASSSSGNTEAFF
d_call: NA
v_call: TRBV2
clone_size: NA
j_call: TRBJ1-1

cdr3_nt: TGTGCCAGCAATTTAGACAGGGGCAATCAGCCCCAGCATTTT
cdr3_aa: CASNLDRGNQPQHF
d_call: TRBD1
v_call: TRBV6-5
clone_size: NA
j_call: TRBJ1-5

cdr3_nt: TGTGCCAGCAGCTCCGGACTAGCGACTAGCACAGATACGCAGTATTTT
cdr3_aa: CASSSGLATSTDTQYF
d_call: TRBD2
v_call: TRBV5-8
clone_size: NA
j_call: TRBJ2-3

cdr3_nt: TGCGCCAGCAGCCAATCTTCAGAACGGGGGTTCTATGGCTACACCTTC
cdr3_aa: CASSQSSERGFYGYTF
d_call: NA
v_call: TRBV4-1
clone_size: NA
j_call: TRBJ1-2

cdr3_nt: TGTGCCAGCAGCTTGCGGGCTAGCGGGGAACAAGAGACCCAGTACTTC
cdr3_aa: CASSLRASGEQETQYF
d_call: TRBD2
v_call: TRBV7-9
clone_size: NA
j_call: TRBJ2-5

cdr3_nt: TGTGCCAGCAGTGAACAGGGGAGCGGCTACGAGCAGTACTTC
cdr3_aa: CASSEQGSGYEQYF
d_call: NA
v_call: TRBV2
clone_size: NA
j_call: TRBJ2-7

cdr3_nt: TGTGCCAGCAGACCGGGGACTAGCCGTACAGATACGCAGTATTTT
cdr3_aa: CASRPGTSRTDTQYF
d_call: TRBD2
v_call: TRBV5-4
clone_size: few
j_call: TRBJ2-3

cdr3_nt: TGTGCCAGCAGTTATAAGGGGAATGAGCAGTTCTTC
cdr3_aa: CASSYKGNEQFF
d_call: NA
v_call: TRBV12-3/TRBV12-4
clone_size: NA
j_call: TRBJ2-1

cdr3_nt: TGTGCCAGCAGCTTAGGCCCGGGGAGCTCCTACGAGCAGTACTTC
cdr3_aa: CASSLGPGSSYEQYF
d_call: NA
v_call: TRBV7-8
clone_size: NA
j_call: TRBJ2-7

cdr3_nt: TGCGCCAGCAGCTTGGAAGGGGTCTCCTACGAGCAGTACTTC
cdr3_aa: CASSLEGVSYEQYF
d_call: NA
v_call: TRBV5-1
clone_size: once
j_call: TRBJ2-7

cdr3_nt: TGTGCCAGCAGAGACGAGCGGGTTCAAGAGACCCAGTACTTC
cdr3_aa: CASRDERVQETQYF
d_call: NA
v_call: TRBV6-5
clone_size: NA
j_call: TRBJ2-5

cdr3_nt: TGTGCCAGTAGTCCCCGGGGGGCCACAGATACGCAGTATTTT
cdr3_aa: CASSPRGATDTQYF
d_call: NA
v_call: TRBV19
clone_size: NA
j_call: TRBJ2-3

cdr3_nt: TGTGCCAGCAGCAGCTGGACTCTAAACTACGAGCAGTACTTC
cdr3_aa: CASSSWTLNYEQYF
d_call: NA
v_call: TRBV2
clone_size: NA
j_call: TRBJ2-7